The source of this TCR beta chain is a study of blood T cell repertoires in COVID-19. The wider study: Spain, Italy and the United States supplied samples that represented acute and convalescent COVID-19.

As originally analysed: Amplified reference gene primers provided the basis for estimating nucleated cell counts. TCRdb's copy holds only in-frame clones and misses some; the assay was immunoSEQ multiplex PCR. V, J and clone size reflect that table, while D and trimming were determined from the DNA. Among tens of thousands of clones listed, roughly 84% were seen once. CDR3 size: 13 residues. V shed 7 bases and J shed 0 bases, with 9 bases lying between them. The V gene's germline CDR1 is MNHEY and CDR2 SVGAGI. The sample was peripheral blood. This TCR came from a man aged 55 to 69 with acute or convalescent COVID-19. The V and J genes are TRBV6-5 and TRBJ1-1; D unresolved. CDR3 amino acids: CASKRTMNTEAFF. The CDR3 DNA follows: TGTGCCAGCAAACGGACTATGAACACTGAAGCTTTCTTT.